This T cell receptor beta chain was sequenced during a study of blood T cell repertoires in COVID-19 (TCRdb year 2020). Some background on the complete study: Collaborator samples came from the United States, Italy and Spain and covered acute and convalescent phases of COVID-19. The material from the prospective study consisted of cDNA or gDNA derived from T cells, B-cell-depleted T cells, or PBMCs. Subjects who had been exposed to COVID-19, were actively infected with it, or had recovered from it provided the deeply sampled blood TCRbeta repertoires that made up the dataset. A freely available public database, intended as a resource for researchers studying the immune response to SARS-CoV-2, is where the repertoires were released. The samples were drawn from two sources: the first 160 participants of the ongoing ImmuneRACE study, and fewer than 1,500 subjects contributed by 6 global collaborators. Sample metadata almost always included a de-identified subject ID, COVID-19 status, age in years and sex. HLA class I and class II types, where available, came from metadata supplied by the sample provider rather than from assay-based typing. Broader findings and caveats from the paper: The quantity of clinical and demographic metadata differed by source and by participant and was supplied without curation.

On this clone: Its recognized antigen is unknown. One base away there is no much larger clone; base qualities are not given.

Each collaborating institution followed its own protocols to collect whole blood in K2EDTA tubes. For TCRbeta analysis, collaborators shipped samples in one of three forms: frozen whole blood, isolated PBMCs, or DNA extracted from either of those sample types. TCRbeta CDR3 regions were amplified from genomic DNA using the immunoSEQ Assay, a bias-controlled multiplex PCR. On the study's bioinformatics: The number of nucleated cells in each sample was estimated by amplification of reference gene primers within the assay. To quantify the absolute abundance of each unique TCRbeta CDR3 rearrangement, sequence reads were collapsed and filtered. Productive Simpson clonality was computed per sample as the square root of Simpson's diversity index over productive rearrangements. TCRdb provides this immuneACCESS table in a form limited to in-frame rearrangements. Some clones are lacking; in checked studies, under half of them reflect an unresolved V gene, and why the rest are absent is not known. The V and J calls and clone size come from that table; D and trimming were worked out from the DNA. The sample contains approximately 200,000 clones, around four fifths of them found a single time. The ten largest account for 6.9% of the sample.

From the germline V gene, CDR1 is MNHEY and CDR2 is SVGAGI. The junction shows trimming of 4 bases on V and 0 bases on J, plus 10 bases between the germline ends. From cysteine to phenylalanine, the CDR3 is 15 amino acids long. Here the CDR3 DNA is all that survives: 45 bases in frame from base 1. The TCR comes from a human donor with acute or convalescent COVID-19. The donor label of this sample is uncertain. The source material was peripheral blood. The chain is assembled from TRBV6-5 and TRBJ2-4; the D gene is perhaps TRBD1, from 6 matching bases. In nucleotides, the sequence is TGTGCCAGCAGTTCCTACAGGGAAGCCAAAAACATTCAGTACTTC. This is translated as CASSSYREAKNIQYF.